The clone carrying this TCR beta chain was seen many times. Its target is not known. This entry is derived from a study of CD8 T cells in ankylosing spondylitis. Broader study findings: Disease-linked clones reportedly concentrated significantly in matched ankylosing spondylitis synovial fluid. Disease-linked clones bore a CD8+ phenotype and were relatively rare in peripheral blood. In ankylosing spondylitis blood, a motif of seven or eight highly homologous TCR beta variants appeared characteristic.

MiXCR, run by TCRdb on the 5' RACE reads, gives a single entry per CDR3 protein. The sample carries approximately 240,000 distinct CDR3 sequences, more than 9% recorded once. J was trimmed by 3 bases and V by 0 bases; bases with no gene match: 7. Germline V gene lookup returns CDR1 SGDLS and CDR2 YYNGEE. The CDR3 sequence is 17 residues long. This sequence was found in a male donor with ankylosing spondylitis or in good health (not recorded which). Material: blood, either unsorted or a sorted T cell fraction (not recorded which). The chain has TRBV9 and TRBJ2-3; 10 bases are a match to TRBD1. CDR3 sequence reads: CASSVGGGTGVTDTQYF. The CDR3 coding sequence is TGTGCCAGCAGCGTAGGGGGTGGGACAGGGGTAACAGATACGCAGTATTTT. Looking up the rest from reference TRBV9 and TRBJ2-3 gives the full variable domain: DSGVTQTPKHLITATGQRVTLRCSPRSGDLSVYWYQQSLDQGLQFLIQYYNGEERAKGNILERFSAQQFPDLHSELNLSSLELGDSALYFCASSVGGGTGVTDTQYFGPGTRLTVL.